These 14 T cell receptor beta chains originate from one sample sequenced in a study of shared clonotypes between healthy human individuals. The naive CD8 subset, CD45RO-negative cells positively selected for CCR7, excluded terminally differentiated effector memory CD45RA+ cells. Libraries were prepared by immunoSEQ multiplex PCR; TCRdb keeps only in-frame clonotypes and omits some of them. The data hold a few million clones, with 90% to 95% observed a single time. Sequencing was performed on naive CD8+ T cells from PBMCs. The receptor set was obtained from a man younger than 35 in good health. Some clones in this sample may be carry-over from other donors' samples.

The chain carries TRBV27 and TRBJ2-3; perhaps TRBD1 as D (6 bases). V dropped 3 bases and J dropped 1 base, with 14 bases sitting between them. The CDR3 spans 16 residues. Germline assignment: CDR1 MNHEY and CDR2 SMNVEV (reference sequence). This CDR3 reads CASSLTRGLGTDTQYF. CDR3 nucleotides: TGTGCCAGCAGTTTGACCAGGGGTTTGGGCACAGATACGCAGTATTTT.

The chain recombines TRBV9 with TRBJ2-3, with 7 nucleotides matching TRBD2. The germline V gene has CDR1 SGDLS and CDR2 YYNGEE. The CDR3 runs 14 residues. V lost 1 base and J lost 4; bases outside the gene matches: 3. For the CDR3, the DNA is TGTGCCAGCAGCGTAATGGCGGGAGCAGATACGCAGTATTTT. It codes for CASSVMAGADTQYF.

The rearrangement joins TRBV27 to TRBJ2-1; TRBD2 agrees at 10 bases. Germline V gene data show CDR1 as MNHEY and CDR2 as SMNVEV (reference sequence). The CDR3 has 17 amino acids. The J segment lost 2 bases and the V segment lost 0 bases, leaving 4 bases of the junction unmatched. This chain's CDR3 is CASSLSQREGPYNEQFF. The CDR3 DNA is TGTGCCAGCAGTTTATCGCAGCGGGAGGGCCCCTACAATGAGCAGTTCTTC.

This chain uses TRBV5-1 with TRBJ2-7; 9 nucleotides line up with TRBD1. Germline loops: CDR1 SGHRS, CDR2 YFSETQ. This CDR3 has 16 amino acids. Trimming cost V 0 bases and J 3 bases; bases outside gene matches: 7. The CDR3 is CASSLGVGQGIYEQYF. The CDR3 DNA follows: TGCGCCAGCAGCTTGGGTGTGGGACAGGGAATCTACGAGCAGTACTTC.

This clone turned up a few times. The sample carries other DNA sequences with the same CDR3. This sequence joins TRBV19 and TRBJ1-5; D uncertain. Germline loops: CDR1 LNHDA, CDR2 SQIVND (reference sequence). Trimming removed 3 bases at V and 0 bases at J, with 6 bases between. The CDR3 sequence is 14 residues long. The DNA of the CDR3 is TGTGCCAGTAGTATTGTGTTTAGCAATCAGCCCCAGCATTTT. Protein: CASSIVFSNQPQHF.

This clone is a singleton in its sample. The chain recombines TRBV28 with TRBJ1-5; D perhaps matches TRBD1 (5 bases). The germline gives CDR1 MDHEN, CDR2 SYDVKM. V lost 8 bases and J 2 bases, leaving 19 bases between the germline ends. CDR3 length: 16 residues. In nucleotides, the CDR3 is TGTGCCAGCGGCCTGGGGGGGGTTATAGGCAATCAGCCCCAGCATTTT. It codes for CASGLGGVIGNQPQHF.

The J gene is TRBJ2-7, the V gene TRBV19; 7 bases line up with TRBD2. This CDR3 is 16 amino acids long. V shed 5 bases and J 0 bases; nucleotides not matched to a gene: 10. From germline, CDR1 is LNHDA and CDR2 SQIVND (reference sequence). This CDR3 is CASSYVAGPTSYEQYF. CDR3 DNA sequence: TGTGCCAGTAGTTATGTAGCGGGCCCGACCTCCTACGAGCAGTACTTC.

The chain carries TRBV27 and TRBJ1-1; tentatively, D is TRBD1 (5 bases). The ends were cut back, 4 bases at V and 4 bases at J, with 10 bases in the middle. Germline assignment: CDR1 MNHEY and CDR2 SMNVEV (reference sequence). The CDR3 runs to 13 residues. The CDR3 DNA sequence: TGTGCCAGCAGTTCTCAGGGACGCACTGAAGCTTTCTTT. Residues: CASSSQGRTEAFF.

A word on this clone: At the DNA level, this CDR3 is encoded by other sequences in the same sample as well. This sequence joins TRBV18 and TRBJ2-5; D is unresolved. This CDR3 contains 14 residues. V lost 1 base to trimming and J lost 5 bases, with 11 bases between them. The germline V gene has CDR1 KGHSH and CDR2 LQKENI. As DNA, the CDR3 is TGTGCCAGCTCACCACGAGACTCTCGGGAGACCCAGTACTTC. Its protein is CASSPRDSRETQYF.

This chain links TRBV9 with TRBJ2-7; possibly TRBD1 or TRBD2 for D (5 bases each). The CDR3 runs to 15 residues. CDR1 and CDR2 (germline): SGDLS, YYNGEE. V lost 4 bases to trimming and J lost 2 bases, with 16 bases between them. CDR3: CASSPGIASTYEQYF. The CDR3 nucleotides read TGTGCCAGCAGCCCAGGGATAGCGAGCACCTACGAGCAGTACTTC.

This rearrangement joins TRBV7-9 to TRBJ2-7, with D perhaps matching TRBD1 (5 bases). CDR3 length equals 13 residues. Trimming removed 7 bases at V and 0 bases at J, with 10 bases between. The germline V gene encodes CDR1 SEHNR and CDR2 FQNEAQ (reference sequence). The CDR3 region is CASMGQNSYEQYF. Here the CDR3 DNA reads TGTGCCAGCATGGGGCAAAACTCCTACGAGCAGTACTTC. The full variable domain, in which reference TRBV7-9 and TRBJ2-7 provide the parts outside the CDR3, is DTGVSQNPRHKITKRGQNVTFRCDPISEHNRLYWYRQTLGQGPEFLTYFQNEAQLEKSRLLSDRFSAERPKGSFSTLEIQRTEQGDSAMYLCASMGQNSYEQYFGPGTRLTVT.

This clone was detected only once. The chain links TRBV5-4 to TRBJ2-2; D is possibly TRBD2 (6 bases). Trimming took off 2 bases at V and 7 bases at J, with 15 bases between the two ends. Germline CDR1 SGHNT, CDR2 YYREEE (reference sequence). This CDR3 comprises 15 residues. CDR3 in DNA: TGTGCCAGCAGCTTACGAAGGGAGGTAGGCGGGGAGCTGTTTTTT. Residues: CASSLRREVGGELFF.

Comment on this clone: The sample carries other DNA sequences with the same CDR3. CDR3 DNA: TGTGCCAGCAGCGTAGGGGGACAGCTAAATGAAAAACTGTTTTTT. It is translated as CASSVGGQLNEKLFF. The genes are TRBV9 and TRBJ1-4; 7 bases are shared with TRBD1. In germline, CDR1 is SGDLS, CDR2 YYNGEE. This CDR3 is 15 amino acids long. V lost 0 bases to trimming and J lost 5 bases; unmatched junction nucleotides: 4.

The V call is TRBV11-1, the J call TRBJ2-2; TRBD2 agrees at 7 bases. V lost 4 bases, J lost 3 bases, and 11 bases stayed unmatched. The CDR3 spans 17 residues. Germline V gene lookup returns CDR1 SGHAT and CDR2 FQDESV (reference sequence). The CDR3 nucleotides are TGTGCCAGCAGCTATCGAGTGGGGACTAAGTACACCGGGGAGCTGTTTTTT. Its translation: CASSYRVGTKYTGELFF.